These 27 T cell receptor beta chains originate from one sample sequenced in a study of T cell responses to AZD1222 COVID-19 vaccine. Only in-frame clones appear in the TCRdb table, and some are missing; sequencing was by immunoSEQ multiplex PCR. The top ten hold around 10% of the sample, which has 120,000 or so clones, around 89% seen once. The specimen comprised peripheral blood, sampled on day 0 of MenACWY control vaccination. Source of these receptors: an adult in good health.

This clone occurred a few times. The J gene is TRBJ2-3, the V gene TRBV7-9; D remains ambiguous. Per the germline V gene, CDR1 is SEHNR and CDR2 is FQNEAQ (reference sequence). Between the trimmed V and J ends, which lost 4 bases and 0 bases, there was a span of 5 bases. The CDR3 totals 13 residues. CDR3 nucleotide sequence: TGTGCCAGCAGCTCAGCTAGCACAGATACGCAGTATTTT. Residues: CASSSASTDTQYF.

This clone has only one observation. The chain couples TRBV12-3 or TRBV12-4 to TRBJ1-1; D may be TRBD1 (6 bases). The CDR3 runs 13 residues. The V and J ends lost 6 bases and 4 bases respectively, with 12 bases between them. The CDR3 nucleotides are TGTGCCAGCAGAGTTACAGGGTTCACTGAAGCTTTCTTT. This translates into CASRVTGFTEAFF.

The chain links TRBV5-1 to TRBJ2-5; D gene ambiguous. Germline V gene data show CDR1 as SGHRS and CDR2 as YFSETQ. The V and J ends lost 3 bases and 4 bases respectively, with 10 bases between them. The CDR3 consists of 13 residues. CDR3: CASSSSSRETQYF. The CDR3 coding sequence is TGCGCCAGCAGCTCCTCTAGTAGAGAGACCCAGTACTTC.

This chain uses TRBV5-1 with TRBJ2-5; the D call may be TRBD1 or TRBD2 (5 bases each). This CDR3 has 13 amino acids. V was pared by 7 bases and J by 4 bases, with 14 bases between. Germline CDR1 is SGHRS and CDR2 is YFSETQ. The CDR3 reads CASVRGYGETQYF. DNA for the CDR3: TGCGCCAGCGTCCGGGGCTATGGAGAGACCCAGTACTTC.

The chain links TRBV12-3 or TRBV12-4 to TRBJ2-1; D not certain. This CDR3 spans 11 amino acids. V was shortened by 2 bases and J by 14 bases, with 10 bases between the two germline ends. Here the CDR3 reads CASSLRTAKFF. CDR3 nucleotide sequence: TGTGCCAGCAGTTTACGGACGGCCAAGTTCTTC.

CDR3 region: CASRAPRQGALNTEAFF. Here the CDR3 DNA reads TGTGCCAGCAGAGCCCCACGACAGGGTGCTCTGAACACTGAAGCTTTCTTT. The V and J genes are TRBV2 and TRBJ1-1; 7 bases agree with TRBD1. The CDR3 sequence is 17 residues long. V was pared by 6 bases and J by 0 bases, with 13 bases of the junction left unmatched. The germline V gene has CDR1 SNHLY and CDR2 FYNNEI.

The gene calls are TRBV4-2 and TRBJ2-6; TRBD2 aligns across 11 bases. The CDR3 covers 22 residues. Germline CDR1 reads LGHNA; CDR2 reads YNFKEQ. J lost 0 bases, V lost 4 bases, and 17 bases had no gene match. The chain's CDR3 is CASSLKTTSGVGRYSGANVLTF. The CDR3 DNA follows: TGTGCCAGCAGCCTTAAAACGACTAGCGGGGTTGGGCGTTACTCTGGGGCCAACGTCCTGACTTTC.

In its sample, this clone was seen once. This chain links TRBV5-1 with TRBJ2-1; D may be TRBD1 or TRBD2 (5 bases each). The V gene's germline CDR1 is SGHRS and CDR2 YFSETQ. This CDR3 comprises 14 residues. Trimming took 0 bases from V and 7 from J, leaving 11 bases between them. DNA for the CDR3: TGCGCCAGCAGCTTGGGAGGGGCTCGGAATGAGCAGTTCTTC. Translated, it gives CASSLGGARNEQFF. Based on the CDR3 plus reference TRBV5-1 and TRBJ2-1, the full variable domain is KAGVTQTPRYLIKTRGQQVTLSCSPISGHRSVSWYQQTPGQGLQFLFEYFSETQRNKGNFPGRFSGRQFSNSRSEMNVSTLELGDSALYLCASSLGGARNEQFFGPGTRLTVL.

V gene TRBV13 combines with J gene TRBJ2-1, with 9 bases matching TRBD2. With 5 bases clipped from V and 0 bases from J, the junction kept 5 bases outside the gene matches. Germline CDR1 PRHDT, CDR2 FYEKMQ (reference sequence). The CDR3 length is 16 residues. The CDR3 sequence: CASSPPTSGSYNEQFF. In nucleotides, the CDR3 is TGTGCCAGCAGCCCACCGACTAGCGGCTCCTACAATGAGCAGTTCTTC.

V is TRBV13 and J is TRBJ2-3; D is undetermined. V lost 0 bases and J lost 3, with 7 bases in between. Germline loops: CDR1 PRHDT, CDR2 FYEKMQ (reference sequence). The CDR3 runs 14 residues. CDR3 DNA: TGTGCCAGCAGCTTAGGGTTGTTTACAGATACGCAGTATTTT. Amino acid sequence: CASSLGLFTDTQYF.

The chain recombines TRBV20-1 with TRBJ1-2, with TRBD1 matching 7 bases. Germline-derived CDR1 and CDR2 are DFQATT and SNEGSKA (reference sequence). This CDR3 contains 11 residues. The CDR3 spells CSPLGQYGYTF. Written as DNA, the CDR3 is TGCAGCCCCTTGGGACAGTATGGCTACACCTTC.

V gene TRBV2 combines with J gene TRBJ2-3, with D possibly matching TRBD1 (5 bases). Germline CDR1 is SNHLY and CDR2 is FYNNEI. CDR3 size: 14 residues. V gave up 7 bases and J gave up 5 bases, with 16 bases separating them. The CDR3 loop reads CASKPGREGDTQYF. The CDR3 DNA follows: TGTGCCAGCAAGCCCGGCAGGGAAGGAGATACGCAGTATTTT.

The rearrangement joins TRBV7-9 to TRBJ1-2; tentatively, D is TRBD1 (6 bases). The germline V and J ends were trimmed by 5 bases and 8 bases, with 18 bases remaining between them. Germline-derived CDR1 and CDR2 are SEHNR and FQNEAQ (reference sequence). The CDR3 is 14 amino acids. The CDR3 nucleotides read TGTGCCAGCAGCCCTAATTTGGGGGCGCAAGGCTACACCTTC. This codes for CASSPNLGAQGYTF.

V usage is TRBV27 and J usage is TRBJ1-2; D gene uncertain. The CDR3 runs 13 residues. V was pared by 6 bases and J by 2 bases, with 10 bases between. CDR1 and CDR2 (germline): MNHEY, SMNVEV (reference sequence). The CDR3 is CASRFSRNYGYTF. The DNA of the CDR3 is TGTGCCAGCAGGTTCAGTCGAAACTATGGCTACACCTTC.

This chain joins TRBV13 and TRBJ2-1; no clear D. Trimming stripped 5 bases from V and 9 bases from J, with 11 bases between. Germline V lookup: CDR1 PRHDT, CDR2 FYEKMQ (reference sequence). The CDR3 covers 12 residues. The CDR3 DNA is TGTGCCAGCAGCATCCCCGGTGGTGAGCAGTTCTTC. Translated: CASSIPGGEQFF.

This chain uses TRBV6-1 with TRBJ1-5; 7 bases fit TRBD1. The trim removed 2 bases at V and 1 base at J, leaving 2 bases unmatched. CDR3 size: 15 residues. Per germline, CDR1 MNHNS and CDR2 SASEGT. CDR3 DNA sequence: TGTGCCAGCAGTGAAAGGGGGCCAAGCAATCAGCCCCAGCATTTT. Translation gives CASSERGPSNQPQHF.

This clone was found once. The chain employs TRBV6-2 or TRBV6-3 and TRBJ2-7; possibly TRBD1 or TRBD2 for D (5 bases each). In germline, CDR1 is MNHEY, CDR2 SVGEGT. The CDR3 contains 16 residues. V gave up 5 bases and J gave up 2 bases, with 19 bases separating them. The CDR3: CASSPITPTGPYEQYF. DNA for the CDR3: TGTGCCAGCAGTCCCATTACCCCGACGGGACCCTACGAGCAGTACTTC.

The rearrangement links TRBV5-4 to TRBJ2-1; TRBD1 is a possible D gene (7 bases). The CDR3 is made up of 16 amino acids. V was cut by 4 bases and J by 7 bases, with 21 bases left in between. Germline CDR1 is SGHNT and CDR2 is YYREEE (reference sequence). The CDR3 is CASSLPRQGGLNEQFF. Here the CDR3 DNA reads TGTGCCAGCAGCCTGCCCCGACAGGGAGGTTTGAATGAGCAGTTCTTC.

The V gene is TRBV6-5, the J gene TRBJ2-7; D perhaps matches TRBD2 (7 bases). V lost 2 bases, J lost 0 bases, and 11 bases lay in between. Germline lookup yields CDR1 MNHEY and CDR2 SVGAGI. This CDR3 has 15 amino acids. CDR3 in amino acids: CASSYRGTISYEQYF. The CDR3 bases are TGTGCCAGCAGTTACAGGGGGACTATCTCCTACGAGCAGTACTTC.

The chain links TRBV7-8 to TRBJ1-5; no definite D call. Germline CDR1 SGHVS, CDR2 FQNEAQ. The CDR3 loop spans 16 amino acids. The V and J ends lost 1 base and 0 bases respectively, with 10 bases between them. The CDR3 is CASSLEWHHSNQPQHF. CDR3 sequence (DNA): TGTGCCAGCAGCTTAGAGTGGCACCATAGCAATCAGCCCCAGCATTTT.

This chain connects TRBV10-3 to TRBJ1-4; D is possibly TRBD1 (5 bases). Deletions cut 6 bases from V and 1 base from J, with 9 bases between. This CDR3 is built from 14 residues. Germline V lookup: CDR1 ENHRY, CDR2 SYGVKD. The CDR3 DNA reads as TGTGCCATCAGCGCAGGGAGAACTAATGAAAAACTGTTTTTT. It codes for CAISAGRTNEKLFF.

The chain carries TRBV2 and TRBJ2-2, with 15 bases matching TRBD2. Unmatched junction bases numbered 14, after V lost 3 bases and J lost 6 bases. The CDR3 loop spans 20 amino acids. Per germline, CDR1 SNHLY and CDR2 FYNNEI. For the CDR3, the DNA is TGTGCCAGCAGTGACGACCTTGGACTAGCGGGAGGGCCTAGGTCCGGGGAGCTGTTTTTT. This gives the protein CASSDDLGLAGGPRSGELFF.

The gene calls are TRBV4-1 and TRBJ1-5; D may be TRBD1 (6 bases). Germline CDR1 is MGHRA and CDR2 is YSYEKL. The CDR3 is made up of 15 amino acids. Trimming stripped 0 bases from V and 5 bases from J, with 11 bases between. DNA for the CDR3: TGCGCCAGCAGCCAAGATTTACAGGGCGATCAGCCCCAGCATTTT. This gives the protein CASSQDLQGDQPQHF.

This clone was counted a single time. The CDR3 here is CASSEIVFRISGYTF. CDR3 nucleotide sequence: TGCGCCAGCAGTGAGATAGTATTTAGGATCTCTGGCTACACCTTC. V is TRBV10-2 and J is TRBJ1-2; D not resolved. V was clipped by 2 bases and J by 7 bases, with 17 bases between them. CDR1 WSHSY and CDR2 SAAADI come from the germline V gene. The CDR3 contains 15 residues.

The chain employs TRBV6-6 and TRBJ1-5; D remains unclear. Trimming stripped 5 bases from V and 4 bases from J, with 9 bases between. Germline V gene data show CDR1 as MNHNY and CDR2 as SVGAGI (reference sequence). The CDR3 spans 13 residues. CDR3: CASSVEENQPQHF. The CDR3 nucleotides are TGTGCCAGCAGTGTGGAGGAAAATCAGCCCCAGCATTTT.

Only a few counts were recorded for this clone. CDR3 coding DNA: TGCGCCAGCAGCCAGGGGACAGGGACCACTGAAGCTTTCTTT. Its translation: CASSQGTGTTEAFF. This chain connects TRBV5-1 to TRBJ1-1; 9 bases are shared with TRBD1. The CDR3 length is 14 residues. Germline V gives CDR1 SGHRS, CDR2 YFSETQ. The trim removed 4 bases at V and 4 bases at J, leaving 5 bases unmatched.

This clone was picked up one time. The V gene is TRBV10-2, the J gene TRBJ2-1; 9 bases line up with TRBD2. Germline V gene data show CDR1 as WSHSY and CDR2 as SAAADI. V was clipped by 7 bases and J by 6 bases; unmatched bases: 4. The length of the CDR3 is 13 residues. CDR3 protein: CASTGLAGNEQFF. CDR3 coding DNA: TGCGCCAGCACGGGACTAGCTGGCAATGAGCAGTTCTTC.